This T cell receptor beta chain stems from a study of T cell changes during pregnancy in multiple sclerosis. The method was immunoSEQ multiplex PCR; TCRdb's version includes in-frame clones alone and lacks a portion of them. The sample holds around 55,000 clones, around 90% seen once. CDR1 is SQVTM and CDR2 is ANQGSEA in the germline V gene. The CDR3 covers 12 residues. The trim removed 8 bases at V and 3 bases at J, leaving 5 bases unmatched. The chain couples TRBV29-1 to TRBJ2-5; 8 bases align to TRBD2. The material sequenced was CD4+ T cells from peripheral blood mononuclear cells, taken in the first trimester of pregnancy. The clonotype was recovered from a female donor with multiple sclerosis, enrolled in a pregnancy study. CDR3 sequence reads: CSLGRGEETQYF. The CDR3 nucleotides are TGCAGCCTAGGGCGGGGGGAAGAGACCCAGTACTTC. Filled out from reference TRBV29-1 and TRBJ2-5, the complete variable domain reads SAVISQKPSRDICQRGTSLTIQCQVDSQVTMMFWYRQQPGQSLTLIATANQGSEATYESGFVIDKFPISRPNLTFSTLTVSNMSPEDSSIYLCSLGRGEETQYFGPGTRLLVL.